A selection of T cell receptor beta chains follows, all from one sample in a study of PD-1 blockade in classical Hodgkin lymphoma. Profiled with immunoSEQ multiplex PCR; TCRdb holds only in-frame clones, not every one. The table has tens of thousands of clones, roughly 80% seen once; the top ten hold 15% to 20%. The material sequenced was peripheral blood mononuclear cells (PBMCs), taken at baseline. These receptors came from a human donor with classical Hodgkin lymphoma. Each CDR3 is given with its conserved first and last residue. A D gene is named only where the DNA matches it firmly. Clone sizes are given selectively: once, few, many, or a class where the clone is expanded.

d_call: TRBD2; j_call: TRBJ2-5; cdr3_length: 15; clone_size: NA; v_call: TRBV11-3; cdr3_nt: TGTGCCAGCAGCTTTCTAGCGGGAGGAGGAGAGACCCAGTACTTC; cdr3_aa: CASSFLAGGGETQYF
d_call: NA; j_call: TRBJ1-5; cdr3_length: 14; clone_size: few; v_call: TRBV7-9; cdr3_nt: TGTGCCAGCAGCCATGACAGTAGCAATCAGCCCCAGCATTTT; cdr3_aa: CASSHDSSNQPQHF
d_call: NA; j_call: TRBJ1-2; cdr3_length: 14; clone_size: NA; v_call: TRBV2; cdr3_nt: TGTGCCAGCAGTGGTTCCGGGACCGAATATGGCTACACCTTC; cdr3_aa: CASSGSGTEYGYTF
d_call: NA; j_call: TRBJ2-5; cdr3_length: 14; clone_size: once; v_call: TRBV7-2; cdr3_nt: TGTGCCAGCAGCCCACCGGGACTTAAAGAGACCCAGTACTTC; cdr3_aa: CASSPPGLKETQYF
d_call: NA; j_call: TRBJ1-1; cdr3_length: 15; clone_size: NA; v_call: TRBV2; cdr3_nt: TGTGCCAGCAGGAACCCCTCCAGCGGGAACACTGAAGCTTTCTTT; cdr3_aa: CASRNPSSGNTEAFF
d_call: NA; j_call: TRBJ2-7; cdr3_length: 14; clone_size: once; v_call: TRBV7-2; cdr3_nt: TGTGCCAGCAGCTTAGGGAGACAGTCCTACGAGCAGTACTTC; cdr3_aa: CASSLGRQSYEQYF
d_call: NA; j_call: TRBJ2-3; cdr3_length: 13; clone_size: NA; v_call: TRBV4-3; cdr3_nt: TGCGCCAGCAGCCAAGTTTCCCAAGATACGCAGTATTTT; cdr3_aa: CASSQVSQDTQYF
d_call: NA; j_call: TRBJ1-5; cdr3_length: 14; clone_size: NA; v_call: TRBV18; cdr3_nt: TGTGCCAGCTCACCGACCAGAGAGGGTCAGCCCCAGCATTTT; cdr3_aa: CASSPTREGQPQHF
d_call: NA; j_call: TRBJ2-7; cdr3_length: 11; clone_size: NA; v_call: TRBV7-2; cdr3_nt: TGTGCCAGCACCGTGAGCTACGAGCAGTACTTC; cdr3_aa: CASTVSYEQYF
d_call: NA; j_call: TRBJ1-1; cdr3_length: 15; clone_size: NA; v_call: TRBV5-8; cdr3_nt: TGTGCCAGCAGCTTCTACAGGGCGGGGAGCACTGAAGCTTTCTTT; cdr3_aa: CASSFYRAGSTEAFF
d_call: NA; j_call: TRBJ1-2; cdr3_length: 15; clone_size: large; v_call: TRBV5-4; cdr3_nt: TGTGCCAGCAGCATTCGCGGGGGAGGGTACTATGGCTACACCTTC; cdr3_aa: CASSIRGGGYYGYTF
d_call: NA; j_call: TRBJ2-2; cdr3_length: 16; clone_size: NA; v_call: TRBV5-6; cdr3_nt: TGTGCCAGCAGCCTCCCTGGAGGCGCGAACACCGGGGAGCTGTTTTTT; cdr3_aa: CASSLPGGANTGELFF
d_call: NA; j_call: TRBJ2-7; cdr3_length: 15; clone_size: NA; v_call: TRBV4-1; cdr3_nt: TGCGCCAGCAGCCAAGGGGGCGGGGCCCTTTCCGAGCAGTACTTC; cdr3_aa: CASSQGGGALSEQYF
d_call: NA; j_call: TRBJ2-7; cdr3_length: 16; clone_size: NA; v_call: TRBV7-9; cdr3_nt: TGTGCCAGCAGCTTAGTAGGTTCGTACAGGTCCCGCGAGCAGTACTTC; cdr3_aa: CASSLVGSYRSREQYF
d_call: TRBD1; j_call: TRBJ2-5; cdr3_length: 14; clone_size: NA; v_call: TRBV29-1; cdr3_nt: TGCAGCGCTACGAGAGGGGGCTACCAAGAGACCCAGTACTTC; cdr3_aa: CSATRGGYQETQYF
d_call: TRBD2; j_call: TRBJ2-1; cdr3_length: 12; clone_size: once; v_call: TRBV10-3; cdr3_nt: TGTGCCATCAGCCGGACTAGAGATGAGCAGTTCTTC; cdr3_aa: CAISRTRDEQFF
d_call: NA; j_call: TRBJ2-1; cdr3_length: 13; clone_size: NA; v_call: TRBV6-6; cdr3_nt: TGTGCCAGCAGTTACACGGGGTGGAATGAGCAGTTCTTC; cdr3_aa: CASSYTGWNEQFF
d_call: NA; j_call: TRBJ2-3; cdr3_length: 15; clone_size: NA; v_call: TRBV9; cdr3_nt: TGTGCCAGCACCAAGGGGGGCGGGGGCACAGATACGCAGTATTTT; cdr3_aa: CASTKGGGGTDTQYF
d_call: NA; j_call: TRBJ2-6; cdr3_length: 16; clone_size: NA; v_call: TRBV10-3; cdr3_nt: TGTGCCATCAGTCCCCCGGGGAGCTCTGGGGCCAACGTCCTGACTTTC; cdr3_aa: CAISPPGSSGANVLTF
d_call: TRBD1; j_call: TRBJ2-3; cdr3_length: 14; clone_size: NA; v_call: TRBV11-3; cdr3_nt: TGTGCCAGCAGCCCGGGACAGAACACAGATACGCAGTATTTT; cdr3_aa: CASSPGQNTDTQYF
d_call: NA; j_call: TRBJ1-2; cdr3_length: 12; clone_size: few; v_call: TRBV11-2; cdr3_nt: TGTGCCAGCAGCTTAGAAGAGAATGGCTACACCTTC; cdr3_aa: CASSLEENGYTF
d_call: TRBD1; j_call: TRBJ1-2; cdr3_length: 17; clone_size: NA; v_call: TRBV11-2; cdr3_nt: TGTGCCAGCAGCCTGGGGCCCCATACAGGGGCCGACTATGGCTACACCTTC; cdr3_aa: CASSLGPHTGADYGYTF
d_call: NA; j_call: TRBJ2-1; cdr3_length: 13; clone_size: NA; v_call: TRBV7-3; cdr3_nt: TGTGCCAGCAGCTTAGGGACCAACAATGAGCAGTTCTTC; cdr3_aa: CASSLGTNNEQFF
d_call: NA; j_call: TRBJ2-1; cdr3_length: 13; clone_size: NA; v_call: TRBV5-6; cdr3_nt: TGTGCCAGCAGCTTGGAAGGGTGGAATGAGCAGTTCTTC; cdr3_aa: CASSLEGWNEQFF
d_call: NA; j_call: TRBJ1-1; cdr3_length: 12; clone_size: few; v_call: TRBV30; cdr3_nt: TGTGCCTGGAGTAGAATGAACACTGAAGCTTTCTTT; cdr3_aa: CAWSRMNTEAFF
d_call: TRBD1; j_call: TRBJ1-2; cdr3_length: 15; clone_size: NA; v_call: TRBV18; cdr3_nt: TGTGCCAGCTCACCACGGTCTAACAGGGGCTATGGCTACACCTTC; cdr3_aa: CASSPRSNRGYGYTF
d_call: NA; j_call: TRBJ2-3; cdr3_length: 12; clone_size: once; v_call: TRBV11-2; cdr3_nt: TGTGCCAGCAGCCCATTGAGAGATACGCAGTATTTT; cdr3_aa: CASSPLRDTQYF
d_call: TRBD2; j_call: TRBJ2-1; cdr3_length: 14; clone_size: NA; v_call: TRBV18; cdr3_nt: TGTGCCAGCTCAAGGGTAGCGGGAATCAATGAGCAGTTCTTC; cdr3_aa: CASSRVAGINEQFF
d_call: NA; j_call: TRBJ1-2; cdr3_length: 14; clone_size: NA; v_call: TRBV7-8; cdr3_nt: TGTGCCAGCAGCCACGGAGGTATTCTGAAAGGCTACACCTTC; cdr3_aa: CASSHGGILKGYTF
d_call: NA; j_call: TRBJ1-5; cdr3_length: 19; clone_size: NA; v_call: TRBV12-5; cdr3_nt: TGTGCTAGTGGTTTGACCCCGGACGGCAGGGCCTATAGCAATCAGCCCCAGCATTTT; cdr3_aa: CASGLTPDGRAYSNQPQHF
d_call: NA; j_call: TRBJ1-2; cdr3_length: 14; clone_size: NA; v_call: TRBV7-2; cdr3_nt: TGTGCCAGCAGCTTAGAGACAGGAGTCTATGGCTACACCTTC; cdr3_aa: CASSLETGVYGYTF
d_call: NA; j_call: TRBJ1-1; cdr3_length: 11; clone_size: NA; v_call: TRBV14; cdr3_nt: TGTGCCAGCAGCCAAGAAACTGAAGCTTTCTTT; cdr3_aa: CASSQETEAFF
d_call: NA; j_call: TRBJ2-1; cdr3_length: 16; clone_size: NA; v_call: TRBV9; cdr3_nt: TGTGCCAGCAGCGTAACCGGGACTTCCTCCTACAATGAGCAGTTCTTC; cdr3_aa: CASSVTGTSSYNEQFF
d_call: TRBD2; j_call: TRBJ2-1; cdr3_length: 16; clone_size: NA; v_call: TRBV6-1; cdr3_nt: TGTGCCAGCAGTGATCCCGGGACTAGCGGAACGTGGGAGCAGTTCTTC; cdr3_aa: CASSDPGTSGTWEQFF
d_call: TRBD2; j_call: TRBJ2-3; cdr3_length: 16; clone_size: NA; v_call: TRBV5-4; cdr3_nt: TGTGCCAGCAGCTTGGTGCTAGCGGGAAGCACAGATACGCAGTATTTT; cdr3_aa: CASSLVLAGSTDTQYF
d_call: NA; j_call: TRBJ2-7; cdr3_length: 15; clone_size: NA; v_call: TRBV4-3; cdr3_nt: TGCGCCAGCAGCCGCGGGACTGCAAAAGCCTACGAGCAGTACTTC; cdr3_aa: CASSRGTAKAYEQYF
d_call: NA; j_call: TRBJ2-2; cdr3_length: 16; clone_size: once; v_call: TRBV14; cdr3_nt: TGTGCCAGCAGCCAATTGTTTTTTCCGGACACCGGGGAGCTGTTTTTT; cdr3_aa: CASSQLFFPDTGELFF
d_call: NA; j_call: TRBJ2-7; cdr3_length: 11; clone_size: NA; v_call: TRBV29-1; cdr3_nt: TGCAGCGTGCGCAGGGACGGCGAGCAGTACTTC; cdr3_aa: CSVRRDGEQYF
d_call: NA; j_call: TRBJ2-7; cdr3_length: 13; clone_size: NA; v_call: TRBV15; cdr3_nt: TGTGCCACCAGCAGTTGGGACCTCCGCGAGCAGTACTTC; cdr3_aa: CATSSWDLREQYF
d_call: NA; j_call: TRBJ2-1; cdr3_length: 12; clone_size: medium-sized; v_call: TRBV19; cdr3_nt: TGTGCCAGTAGAGCAGGGTCGGATGAGCAGTTCTTC; cdr3_aa: CASRAGSDEQFF
d_call: TRBD2; j_call: TRBJ2-1; cdr3_length: 17; clone_size: NA; v_call: TRBV2; cdr3_nt: TGTGCCACCCCTGGGGGACTAGCGGGCCGTATTTACAATGAGCAGTTCTTC; cdr3_aa: CATPGGLAGRIYNEQFF
d_call: NA; j_call: TRBJ1-1; cdr3_length: 13; clone_size: once; v_call: TRBV30; cdr3_nt: TGTGCCTGGAGTCCCGCCGCGAACACTGAAGCTTTCTTT; cdr3_aa: CAWSPAANTEAFF
d_call: NA; j_call: TRBJ1-2; cdr3_length: 13; clone_size: few; v_call: TRBV10-3; cdr3_nt: TGTGCCATCAGTGAACCTGGAACCTATGGCTACACCTTC; cdr3_aa: CAISEPGTYGYTF
d_call: TRBD1; j_call: TRBJ2-1; cdr3_length: 19; clone_size: once; v_call: TRBV19; cdr3_nt: TGTGCCAGTAGTATGGAGACAGGGGTCTCTTACCACTCCTACAATGAGCAGTTCTTC; cdr3_aa: CASSMETGVSYHSYNEQFF
d_call: NA; j_call: TRBJ1-4; cdr3_length: 14; clone_size: few; v_call: TRBV2; cdr3_nt: TGTGCCAGCAGTGAAGCGTTGGGGGGAGGAAAACTGTTTTTT; cdr3_aa: CASSEALGGGKLFF
d_call: TRBD1; j_call: TRBJ2-4; cdr3_length: 14; clone_size: NA; v_call: TRBV5-5; cdr3_nt: TGTGCCAGCAAGACAGGGTATGGAGAAAACATTCAGTACTTC; cdr3_aa: CASKTGYGENIQYF